The T cell receptor (beta chain) described here comes from a study of shared clonotypes between healthy human individuals. Trimming took off 0 bases at V and 11 bases at J, with 17 bases between the two ends. The CDR3 sequence is 15 residues long. Germline V gene sequence: CDR1 SGHRS, CDR2 YFSETQ. Assay: immunoSEQ multiplex PCR; the TCRdb copy retains only in-frame clones and omits some. This table holds over a million clones, over 95% found once. The rearrangement links TRBV5-1 to TRBJ1-4, with a tentative D call TRBD1 (5 bases). The sample consisted of naive CD4+ T cells sorted from blood. Subset described: CD45RA+ positively selected. The receptor was derived from a man aged 30-40 years in good health. The CDR3 DNA reads TGCGCCAGCAGCTTGGGAGGCAGGGTAGGCGAGAAACTGTTTTTT. It is translated as CASSLGGRVGEKLFF.